This is a list of T cell receptor beta chains from one sample in a study of patients and donors after allogeneic stem cell transplantation. TCRdb reanalysed the RT-PCR reads using MiXCR and keeps one entry per CDR3 protein. The sample shows about a million distinct CDR3 sequences, about a sixth of them seen only once. Sequenced sample: blood, either unsorted or a sorted T cell fraction (not recorded which). The source of these receptors is a human donor who was either an allogeneic HSCT recipient or a stem cell or donor lymphocyte infusion donor (not recorded which). It is not recorded whose cells these are; they may come from a transplant donor. Both conserved end residues are trimmed from each CDR3. Each record gives: V gene, CDR3 protein.

TRBV3-1	ASSQGLAGGQETQY
TRBV2	ASSQAAVMDTGELF
TRBV18	ASSPPGQPLYTQY
TRBV5-1	ASSSAWAGALPDGELF
TRBV9	ASSVEGGRQSPLH
TRBV29-1	SVVQVHEQY
TRBV18	ASSAGLAIYNEQF
TRBV4-3	ASSQDSGDTGELF
TRBV6-5	ASRQSSTEAF
TRBV27	ASRSLRVMWGELF
TRBV5-1	ASSLDEWGGQPQH
TRBV2	ASSFGADYGYT
TRBV6-2/TRBV6-3	ASSYGNGIRNYGYT
TRBV12-3/TRBV12-4	ASSRTGPGELF
TRBV6-1	ASSVWDSQNYGYT
TRBV20-1	SARSWPRNRNQPQH
TRBV11-1	ASSRRDTYTDTQY
TRBV6-1	ASKTTGGDGYT
TRBV19	ASSPGTSGREGEQF
TRBV7-3	ASSPRQEAGYT
TRBV15	ATSGTIPGGTGRRTEAF
TRBV27	ASSLSPGRPSGANVLT
TRBV27	ASSERDFLAKNIQY
TRBV9	ASSVEGFSGNTIY
TRBV3-1	ASSRTGKASYEQY
TRBV5-6	ASSLDRGLGTGELF
TRBV20-1	SARQSGRRGYEQY
TRBV7-2	ASSLRRAGGLYNEQF
TRBV27	ASGWGEGDDEQY
TRBV5-6	ASSHFGTTLSSYNEQF
TRBV4-1	ASSPTRAGSEQF
TRBV24-1	ATRTGNNEQF
TRBV20-1	SVTDRDGYGYT
TRBV9	ASSAGTAFYGYT
TRBV20-1	SATRTVYEQY
TRBV12-3/TRBV12-4	ASTPRGGYINEQF
TRBV19	ASSMADSGANVLT
TRBV11-3	ASSSRRGEETQY
TRBV20-1	SASHSMNTEAF
TRBV24-1	ATSDLPGQGTDTQY
TRBV11-2	ASSLWGAHQPQH
TRBV12-3/TRBV12-4	ASSSRPRRPGNTIY
TRBV5-1	ASSLGQSKKTQY
TRBV25-1	ASSAPGLAGGTQY
TRBV4-3	ASSQVGTAGANVLT
TRBV12-3/TRBV12-4	ASSDPLHHNEQF
TRBV27	ASSPTGPTSETQY
TRBV5-1	ASSSGLLGELF
TRBV7-8	ASSPFGTSGRKRGADTQY
TRBV6-2/TRBV6-3	ASSWGTSGGSTDTQY
TRBV30	AWGRQGQAF
TRBV25-1	ATTGKGTDTQY